The 32 T cell receptor beta chains listed next were all sequenced from one sample in a study of blood T cell repertoires in COVID-19. The protocol was immunoSEQ multiplex PCR, while the TCRdb copy is restricted to in-frame clones and leaves out a portion. The sample has 80,000 to 95,000 clones; about 82% are singletons. The sequenced sample was peripheral blood. The receptors were gathered from a woman of 80 years or more in a cohort sampled during active or convalescent COVID-19.

J is TRBJ1-5 and V is TRBV6-6; tentative D call: TRBD1 (6 bases). CDR1 MNHNY and CDR2 SVGAGI come from the germline V gene (reference sequence). V was clipped by 3 bases and J by 6 bases, with 12 bases between them. This CDR3 comprises 14 residues. This chain's CDR3 is CASSYLGAGQPQHF. Here the CDR3 DNA reads TGTGCCAGCAGTTATCTGGGGGCAGGTCAGCCCCAGCATTTT.

This clone was seen more than once but under ten times. This chain uses TRBV7-3 with TRBJ1-3; D not certain. CDR1 SGHTA and CDR2 FQGTGA come from the germline V gene. The CDR3 is 13 amino acids. The V end was cut by 3 bases, the J end by 2 bases, with 5 bases between. The CDR3 loop reads CASSLGPGNTIYF. CDR3 coding DNA: TGTGCCAGCAGCTTGGGCCCTGGAAACACCATATATTTT.

The chain links TRBV3-1 (or the pseudogene TRBV3-2) to TRBJ2-7, with no clear D. The CDR3 is 11 amino acids. V lost 3 bases, J lost 2 bases, and 2 bases lay in between. CDR1 is LGHDT and CDR2 is YNNKEL in the germline V gene (reference sequence). The DNA for the CDR3 is TGTGCCAGCAGCCACGCCTACGAGCAGTACTTC. Its translation: CASSHAYEQYF.

V and J are TRBV18 and TRBJ1-5; a weak D match, TRBD1 (5 bases). V lost 0 bases, J lost 2 bases, and 11 bases lay in between. The CDR3 is made up of 16 amino acids. Germline assignment: CDR1 KGHSH and CDR2 LQKENI. The CDR3 sequence is CASSPPAGGGNQPQHF. DNA of the CDR3: TGTGCCAGCTCACCACCGGCGGGAGGGGGCAATCAGCCCCAGCATTTT.

The CDR3 loop is CASSPPMAGVLGEQFF. In DNA form, the CDR3 reads TGTGCCAGCTCACCACCGATGGCGGGAGTATTAGGTGAGCAGTTCTTC. J is TRBJ2-1 and V is TRBV18; TRBD2 matches at 7 bases. The CDR3 is 16 residues long. Germline V gene lookup returns CDR1 KGHSH and CDR2 LQKENI. The trim removed 0 bases at V and 9 bases at J, leaving 11 bases unmatched.

The chain recombines TRBV11-2 with TRBJ2-7; D possibly corresponds to TRBD2 (5 bases). Trimming pared 1 base from V and 2 bases from J, leaving 9 bases between. This CDR3 is built from 14 residues. Germline loops: CDR1 SGHAT, CDR2 FQNNGV. The CDR3 sequence is CASSLGGNTYEQYF. In DNA form, the CDR3 reads TGTGCCAGCAGCTTAGGAGGGAACACCTACGAGCAGTACTTC.

V usage is TRBV6-6 and J usage is TRBJ1-1; D is possibly TRBD1 (5 bases). Germline V gene sequence: CDR1 MNHNY, CDR2 SVGAGI (reference sequence). V lost 10 bases and J lost 1, with 13 bases in between. CDR3 length: 13 amino acids. CDR3 nucleotide sequence: TGTGCCACCGGGGGGGAACCGAACACTGAAGCTTTCTTT. This sequence encodes CATGGEPNTEAFF.

This sequence joins TRBV5-1 and TRBJ1-2; a possible D gene is TRBD1 (5 bases). Trimming stripped 0 bases from V and 8 bases from J, with 17 bases between. CDR1 is SGHRS, CDR2 YFSETQ, per germline. The CDR3 contains 15 residues. The DNA for the CDR3 is TGCGCCAGCAGCTTGGATCCGGGGGTCCCTGAGGGCTACACCTTC. It encodes CASSLDPGVPEGYTF.

Concerning this clone itself: This CDR3 is also generated by other DNA sequences in the sample. The genes are TRBV6-5 and TRBJ1-1; D gene ambiguous. V was shortened by 0 bases and J by 1 base, with 6 bases between the two germline ends. The CDR3 has 14 amino acids. In germline, CDR1 is MNHEY, CDR2 SVGAGI. CDR3 sequence: CASSYSTGNTEAFF. Here the CDR3 DNA reads TGTGCCAGCAGTTACTCAACGGGGAACACTGAAGCTTTCTTT.

This clone was found a few times. The chain links TRBV19 to TRBJ1-1; D is unclear. The V gene's germline CDR1 is LNHDA and CDR2 SQIVND (reference sequence). V lost 7 bases to trimming and J lost 3 bases, with 12 bases between them. The CDR3 runs 13 residues. The CDR3 coding sequence is TGTGCCAGTACCTTAGACACCCACACTGAAGCTTTCTTT. Its protein product is CASTLDTHTEAFF.

The chain has TRBV14 and TRBJ1-6; 8 nucleotides align to TRBD1. The ends lost 4 bases at V and 9 bases at J; junction bases unmatched: 8. Germline loops: CDR1 SGHDN, CDR2 FVKESK. This CDR3 contains 15 residues. The CDR3 sequence is CASSLLGQGSSPLHF. The CDR3 DNA sequence: TGTGCCAGCAGCCTCTTAGGACAGGGAAGTTCACCCCTCCACTTT.

This rearrangement joins TRBV5-4 to TRBJ1-1, with 9 bases lining up with TRBD1. The V and J ends lost 4 bases and 0 bases, in that order; junction bases with no gene match: 4. The germline V gene encodes CDR1 SGHNT and CDR2 YYREEE (reference sequence). The CDR3 loop spans 15 amino acids. The CDR3 loop is CASSPGQGLNTEAFF. The CDR3 DNA is TGTGCCAGCAGCCCGGGACAGGGCTTGAACACTGAAGCTTTCTTT.

The V call is TRBV2, the J call TRBJ2-4; 13 nucleotides line up with TRBD2. Germline CDR1 is SNHLY and CDR2 is FYNNEI. The CDR3 extends over 16 amino acids. The V segment lost 3 bases and the J segment 7 bases; nucleotides outside the gene matches: 6. In DNA, the CDR3 is TGTGCCAGCAGTGACAGGACTAGCGGGAGTTTGAACATTCAGTACTTC. It specifies CASSDRTSGSLNIQYF. The full variable domain, in which reference TRBV2 and TRBJ2-4 provide the parts outside the CDR3, is EPEVTQTPSHQVTQMGQEVILRCVPISNHLYFYWYRQILGQKVEFLVSFYNNEISEKSEIFDDQFSVERPDGSNFTLKIRSTKLEDSAMYFCASSDRTSGSLNIQYFGAGTRLSVL.

The chain joins TRBV24-1 to TRBJ1-4; possibly TRBD1 for D (6 bases). Trimming cost V 10 bases and J 4 bases, with 9 bases left between them. CDR3 size: 12 residues. Germline V CDR1 and CDR2: KGHDR, SFDVKD. CDR3 in amino acids: CATQGNNEKLFF. The CDR3 DNA follows: TGTGCCACACAGGGTAATAATGAAAAACTGTTTTTT.

This clone was counted a single time. The chain combines TRBV7-6 with TRBJ2-7, with D possibly TRBD2 on 6 matching bases. Germline V gene lookup returns CDR1 SGHVS and CDR2 FNYEAQ. Trimming stripped 5 bases from V and 6 bases from J, with 20 bases between. This CDR3 region has 15 residues. The CDR3 region has the DNA TGTGCCAGCAGCCCACTGACGGGGGTGAAGGCCGAGCAGTACTTC. Protein product: CASSPLTGVKAEQYF.

This clone was seen only once. The rearrangement uses TRBV27 and TRBJ2-1; 8 nucleotides line up with TRBD2. Per the germline V gene, CDR1 is MNHEY and CDR2 is SMNVEV (reference sequence). The V and J ends lost 2 bases and 6 bases, in that order; junction bases with no gene match: 3. The CDR3 is made up of 14 amino acids. CDR3 residues: CASSLAGGVNEQFF. The CDR3 bases are TGTGCCAGCAGTTTAGCGGGAGGAGTCAATGAGCAGTTCTTC.

This clone was observed once. V usage is TRBV6-2 or TRBV6-3 and J usage is TRBJ1-4, with 7 bases aligning to TRBD1. The ends lost 2 bases at V and 11 bases at J; junction bases unmatched: 17. The CDR3 consists of 17 residues. In germline, CDR1 is MNHEY, CDR2 SVGEGT. CDR3 protein: CASSYPSLSLTGDKLFF. CDR3 nucleotides: TGTGCCAGCAGTTACCCCTCCCTTTCACTTACAGGGGATAAACTGTTTTTT.

V usage is TRBV24-1 and J usage is TRBJ2-1, with 8 bases that match TRBD2. In germline, CDR1 is KGHDR, CDR2 SFDVKD. This CDR3 has 14 amino acids. V was clipped by 9 bases and J by 3 bases; unmatched bases: 6. The CDR3 reads CATAVGTSYNEQFF. CDR3 sequence (DNA): TGTGCCACCGCCGTCGGGACTAGCTACAATGAGCAGTTCTTC.

The rearrangement uses TRBV5-4 and TRBJ2-3; 10 bases match TRBD2. The V gene's germline CDR1 is SGHNT and CDR2 YYREEE (reference sequence). The CDR3 covers 14 residues. V shed 3 bases, J shed 6 bases, and the junction held 4 bases outside the gene matches. CDR3 DNA sequence: TGTGCCAGCAGCTCTAGCGGGAGTTTGGATACGCAGTATTTT. This sequence encodes CASSSSGSLDTQYF.

This chain uses TRBV6-5 with TRBJ1-3; 7 nucleotides match TRBD1. Trimming cost V 11 bases and J 0 bases; bases outside gene matches: 7. Germline V gene sequence: CDR1 MNHEY, CDR2 SVGAGI. The CDR3 loop spans 14 amino acids. The CDR3 here is CAFSPGGSGNTIYF. The CDR3 nucleotides are TGTGCCTTCTCTCCAGGGGGCTCTGGAAACACCATATATTTT.

The V and J genes are TRBV11-3 and TRBJ2-3; TRBD1 matches 9 bases. V trimming: 1 base; J trimming: 5 bases; junction bases outside the gene matches: 7. Per the germline V gene, CDR1 is SGHNT and CDR2 is YENEEA. The CDR3 totals 16 residues. The CDR3, as DNA: TGTGCCAGCAGCTTAGGACAGACAGGGGGTCGAGATACGCAGTATTTT. It yields the protein CASSLGQTGGRDTQYF.

CDR3 in DNA: TGTGCCTGGAAAGCCCAGGGCCTCAGTAGCAATCAGCCCCAGCATTTT. This codes for CAWKAQGLSSNQPQHF. V gene TRBV30 combines with J gene TRBJ1-5; possibly TRBD1 for D (5 bases). The CDR3 sequence is 16 residues long. The V end lost 4 bases, the J end lost 0 bases, and 16 bases lay between the germline ends. Germline-derived CDR1 and CDR2 are GTSNPN and SVGIG (reference sequence).

The chain couples TRBV9 to TRBJ2-5, with 7 positions matching TRBD1. The CDR3 is made up of 16 amino acids. J gave up 1 base and V 0 bases, and 6 bases lay outside the gene matches. CDR1 SGDLS and CDR2 YYNGEE come from the germline V gene. The CDR3 loop reads CASSVATGVGQETQYF. CDR3 nucleotides: TGTGCCAGCAGCGTAGCTACAGGGGTGGGCCAAGAGACCCAGTACTTC. Full variable domain (outside the CDR3, taken from reference TRBV9 and TRBJ2-5): DSGVTQTPKHLITATGQRVTLRCSPRSGDLSVYWYQQSLDQGLQFLIQYYNGEERAKGNILERFSAQQFPDLHSELNLSSLELGDSALYFCASSVATGVGQETQYFGPGTRLLVL.

This chain connects TRBV9 to TRBJ2-2; TRBD2 is a possible D gene (6 bases). This CDR3 is 15 amino acids long. Trimming took 5 bases from V and 7 from J, leaving 18 bases between them. The germline V gene encodes CDR1 SGDLS and CDR2 YYNGEE. The CDR3 DNA sequence: TGTGCCAGCAGTCCGCGGGACCCCCTTGGCGGGGAGCTGTTTTTT. This encodes CASSPRDPLGGELFF. Drawing the rest from reference TRBV9 and TRBJ2-2, the complete variable domain is DSGVTQTPKHLITATGQRVTLRCSPRSGDLSVYWYQQSLDQGLQFLIQYYNGEERAKGNILERFSAQQFPDLHSELNLSSLELGDSALYFCASSPRDPLGGELFFGEGSRLTVL.

This chain joins TRBV24-1 and TRBJ1-4; TRBD1 might be the D (5 bases). Trimming stripped 4 bases from V and 7 bases from J, with 15 bases between. Per germline, CDR1 KGHDR and CDR2 SFDVKD. The CDR3 covers 15 residues. The CDR3 spells CATSDPPGGGEKLFF. The CDR3 DNA reads TGTGCCACCAGTGACCCGCCGGGGGGGGGTGAAAAACTGTTTTTT.

The table lists this clone with a count of one. The V and J genes are TRBV5-5 and TRBJ2-2; TRBD1 agrees at 7 bases. The CDR3 is 15 residues long. The germline gives CDR1 SGHKS, CDR2 YYEKEE (reference sequence). Losses at the gene ends were 4 bases for V and 1 base for J; bases not matched to a gene: 4. CDR3 in amino acids: CASSRGQLNTGELFF. CDR3 bases: TGTGCCAGCAGCCGGGGACAGCTGAACACCGGGGAGCTGTTTTTT. The whole variable domain, remainder taken from reference TRBV5-5 and TRBJ2-2, is DAGVTQSPTHLIKTRGQQVTLRCSPISGHKSVSWYQQVLGQGPQFIFQYYEKEERGRGNFPDRFSARQFPNYSSELNVNALLLGDSALYLCASSRGQLNTGELFFGEGSRLTVL.

By sample fraction, this clone is medium-sized. The rearrangement joins TRBV28 to TRBJ1-2; TRBD1 aligns across 8 bases. Trimming removed 3 bases from V and 5 bases from J; junction bases left unmatched: 8. Germline CDR1 reads MDHEN; CDR2 reads SYDVKM. The CDR3 sequence is 15 residues long. CDR3 residues: CASSLGQDSSYGYTF. The CDR3 DNA is TGTGCCAGCAGTTTGGGACAGGATTCGAGTTATGGCTACACCTTC.

This rearrangement joins TRBV29-1 to TRBJ2-3, with no clear D. The germline CDR1 and CDR2 sequences are SQVTM and ANQGSEA. The CDR3 runs 14 residues. V dropped 1 base and J dropped 4 bases, with 12 bases sitting between them. This CDR3 is CSVEAFSPADTQYF. The CDR3 DNA follows: TGCAGCGTTGAAGCGTTCTCGCCGGCAGATACGCAGTATTTT.

The chain joins TRBV6-6 to TRBJ1-3; TRBD1 might be the D (6 bases). Germline V gene sequence: CDR1 MNHNY, CDR2 SVGAGI (reference sequence). Trimming took off 4 bases at V and 0 bases at J, with 10 bases between the two ends. CDR3 size: 15 residues. The CDR3 spells CASSLTGDSGNTIYF. The CDR3 nucleotides are TGTGCCAGCAGTTTGACAGGTGACTCTGGAAACACCATATATTTT.

This chain joins TRBV10-3 and TRBJ2-2; a possible D gene is TRBD2 (6 bases). V lost 8 bases and J 4 bases, leaving 17 bases between the germline ends. The length of the CDR3 is 15 residues. Germline CDR1 ENHRY, CDR2 SYGVKD. CDR3 nucleotide sequence: TGTGCCATCTTGGAGGCGGGAATGGGCACCGGGGAGCTGTTTTTT. Protein: CAILEAGMGTGELFF.

This sequence joins TRBV6-6 and TRBJ1-6; no definite D call. This CDR3 is 15 amino acids long. V lost 2 bases, J lost 5 bases, and 10 bases lay in between. In germline, CDR1 is MNHNY, CDR2 SVGAGI (reference sequence). The CDR3 protein is CASSYSWQDNSPLHF. The CDR3 coding sequence is TGTGCCAGCAGTTACAGTTGGCAGGATAATTCACCCCTCCACTTT.

This chain connects TRBV25-1 to TRBJ2-1; 7 positions agree with TRBD2. CDR1 and CDR2 from the germline V gene are MGHDK and SYGVNS. V lost 8 bases, J lost 7 bases, and 5 bases stayed unmatched. CDR3 length: 12 residues. In nucleotides, the CDR3 is TGTGCCAGCGGCTGGGGGGGTAATGAGCAGTTCTTC. Encoded protein: CASGWGGNEQFF.